One sample yielded the 18 T cell receptor beta chains listed below, sequenced in a study of blood T cell repertoires in COVID-19 (TCRdb year 2020). The method behind the library was the immunoSEQ multiplex PCR assay. As stored in TCRdb, this immuneACCESS dataset retains in-frame rearrangements with V and J assigned. A fraction of the clones does not appear; measured against another copy, unresolved V genes explain less than half of the discrepancy, and the remainder lacks a known reason. In this sample the table shows under 200,000 clones, roughly 86% of which occur a single time. The ten largest clones capture 1.5% to 2% of the sample. The material sequenced was peripheral blood. The receptors derive from a man between 18 and 35 years old with active or convalescent COVID-19.

This chain links TRBV4-1 with TRBJ1-3; TRBD1 aligns across 8 bases. The V segment lost 1 base and the J segment 0 bases; nucleotides outside the gene matches: 2. The CDR3 sequence is 16 residues long. Germline V gives CDR1 MGHRA, CDR2 YSYEKL. The CDR3 nucleotides are TGCGCCAGCAGCCAAGGACAGGGGCCCTCTGGAAACACCATATATTTT. Its translation is CASSQGQGPSGNTIYF.

The chain links TRBV6-1 to TRBJ2-3, with D tentatively TRBD2 (5 bases). Germline CDR1 reads MNHNS; CDR2 reads SASEGT. V was shortened by 1 base and J by 2 bases, with 10 bases between the two germline ends. The CDR3 length is 15 residues. CDR3: CASSEERGFTDTQYF. CDR3 sequence (DNA): TGTGCCAGCAGTGAAGAACGGGGTTTCACAGATACGCAGTATTTT.

This clone came up a few times. V usage is TRBV19 and J usage is TRBJ2-2; 7 bases agree with TRBD1. Trimming took 6 bases from V and 5 from J; bases not matched to a gene: 9. Germline lookup yields CDR1 LNHDA and CDR2 SQIVND (reference sequence). The length of the CDR3 is 15 residues. The CDR3 loop reads CASSTGARETGELFF. The CDR3 region has the DNA TGTGCCAGTAGCACAGGGGCCCGTGAGACCGGGGAGCTGTTTTTT.

This rearrangement joins TRBV30 to TRBJ1-2; D might be TRBD1 (5 bases). This CDR3 region has 13 residues. The germline V gene has CDR1 GTSNPN and CDR2 SVGIG (reference sequence). Trimming took off 4 bases at V and 4 bases at J, with 13 bases between the two ends. CDR3 sequence (DNA): TGTGCCTGGACCCTTCGTCAGGGCTATGGCTACACCTTC. This sequence encodes CAWTLRQGYGYTF.

The genes are TRBV7-2 and TRBJ2-7; TRBD2 agrees at 13 bases. Germline V gene sequence: CDR1 SGHTA, CDR2 FQGNSA. V trimming: 5 bases; J trimming: 4 bases; junction bases outside the gene matches: 14. The CDR3 length is 18 residues. CDR3 DNA: TGTGCCAGCAGCGACGAAGGACTAGCGGGAGCGGAGGGGTACGAGCAGTACTTC. This codes for CASSDEGLAGAEGYEQYF.

The rearrangement joins TRBV10-3 to TRBJ1-1; TRBD1 aligns across 7 bases. The CDR3 is made up of 16 amino acids. Germline CDR1 ENHRY, CDR2 SYGVKD. Trimming at V came to 6 bases and at J to 6 bases, leaving 16 bases not matched to a gene. The DNA of the CDR3 is TGTGCCATCAGCGACCCTACAGGGGCCGGAGGAGCTGAAGCTTTCTTT. This sequence encodes CAISDPTGAGGAEAFF.

The chain employs TRBV10-3 and TRBJ2-7; 11 bases fit TRBD2. From germline, CDR1 is ENHRY and CDR2 SYGVKD. The CDR3 runs to 12 residues. Losses at the gene ends were 10 bases for V and 7 bases for J; bases not matched to a gene: 6. CDR3 sequence reads: CATRLAGYEQYF. CDR3 nucleotide sequence: TGTGCCACGCGACTAGCGGGGTATGAGCAGTACTTC.

This chain connects TRBV12-1 to TRBJ1-2; TRBD1, the table's D call, lacks a check against the DNA. TRBV12-1 is deemed a pseudogene. There are 13 residues in the CDR3. CDR3 nucleotide sequence: TGTGCCAGCAGCCCTGACAGGGCCTATGGCTACACCTTC. Protein: CASSPDRAYGYTF.

The chain couples TRBV4-1 to TRBJ2-7; perhaps TRBD1 as D (6 bases). V was cut by 4 bases and J by 2 bases, with 12 bases left in between. This CDR3 comprises 14 residues. Germline V gives CDR1 MGHRA, CDR2 YSYEKL. Here the CDR3 DNA reads TGCGCCAGCAGCCCCCAGACAGGCACCTACGAGCAGTACTTC. As protein: CASSPQTGTYEQYF.

The rearrangement links TRBV5-1 to TRBJ2-3; TRBD2 matches 8 bases. CDR1 is SGHRS, CDR2 YFSETQ, per germline. CDR3 length: 16 residues. V dropped 1 base and J dropped 4; count of bases not matched to a gene: 8. CDR3 DNA sequence: TGCGCCAGCAGCTTGTCAGCGGGAGCAATGGCAGATACGCAGTATTTT. Its translation is CASSLSAGAMADTQYF.

This rearrangement joins TRBV7-8 to TRBJ1-2; TRBD1 agrees at 8 bases. This CDR3 region has 15 residues. Germline V gives CDR1 SGHVS, CDR2 FQNEAQ. J was trimmed by 4 bases and V by 5 bases; bases with no gene match: 9. In nucleotides, the CDR3 is TGTGCCAGCAGCCAAAACCAGGGGGCAGGCTATGGCTACACCTTC. It specifies CASSQNQGAGYGYTF. Looking up the rest from reference TRBV7-8 and TRBJ1-2 gives the full variable domain: GAGVSQSPRYKVAKRGQDVALRCDPISGHVSLFWYQQALGQGPEFLTYFQNEAQLDKSGLPSDRFFAERPEGSVSTLKIQRTQQEDSAVYLCASSQNQGAGYGYTFGSGTRLTVV.

The chain joins TRBV5-5 to TRBJ1-6; no reliable D call. The CDR3 spans 14 residues. V was pared by 1 base and J by 6 bases, with 8 bases between. Germline V gene data show CDR1 as SGHKS and CDR2 as YYEKEE (reference sequence). The CDR3 nucleotides read TGTGCCAGCAGCTTGAGTCACAGTAATTCACCCCTCCACTTT. This translates into CASSLSHSNSPLHF.

This chain uses TRBV28 with TRBJ2-1, with 9 bases aligning to TRBD2. There are 13 residues in the CDR3. CDR1 and CDR2 from the germline V gene are MDHEN and SYDVKM. Unmatched junction bases numbered 4, after V lost 7 bases and J lost 6 bases. CDR3 sequence reads: CASMEAGGNEQFF. The CDR3 DNA sequence: TGTGCCAGCATGGAAGCGGGGGGCAATGAGCAGTTCTTC.

V gene TRBV19 combines with J gene TRBJ2-2; TRBD1 matches 8 bases. The CDR3 has 16 residues. V lost 4 bases to trimming and J lost 0 bases; unmatched junction nucleotides: 4. CDR1 is LNHDA and CDR2 is SQIVND in the germline V gene (reference sequence). The CDR3 DNA reads as TGTGCCAGTAGTAGAGGGACAGGATCGAACACCGGGGAGCTGTTTTTT. Translating it yields CASSRGTGSNTGELFF. Drawing the rest from reference TRBV19 and TRBJ2-2, the complete variable domain is DGGITQSPKYLFRKEGQNVTLSCEQNLNHDAMYWYRQDPGQGLRLIYYSQIVNDFQKGDIAEGYSVSREKKESFPLTVTSAQKNPTAFYLCASSRGTGSNTGELFFGEGSRLTVL.

The chain is built from TRBV6-5 and TRBJ2-1; 10 bases line up with TRBD2. Trimming removed 6 bases from V and 10 bases from J; junction bases left unmatched: 12. The CDR3 length is 15 residues. Germline V gives CDR1 MNHEY, CDR2 SVGAGI. CDR3: CASRPLAGASGEQFF. The CDR3 nucleotides are TGTGCCAGCAGACCGCTAGCGGGGGCGTCGGGCGAGCAGTTCTTC.

The J gene is TRBJ1-5, the V gene TRBV19; the D is unclear. V lost 5 bases, J lost 7 bases, and 18 bases lay in between. This CDR3 spans 15 amino acids. Per the germline V gene, CDR1 is LNHDA and CDR2 is SQIVND (reference sequence). The CDR3 is CASSVPSVLRQPQHF. The CDR3 DNA sequence: TGTGCCAGTAGTGTTCCGAGTGTCCTGAGGCAGCCCCAGCATTTT. The full variable domain, rest sourced from reference TRBV19 and TRBJ1-5, is DGGITQSPKYLFRKEGQNVTLSCEQNLNHDAMYWYRQDPGQGLRLIYYSQIVNDFQKGDIAEGYSVSREKKESFPLTVTSAQKNPTAFYLCASSVPSVLRQPQHFGDGTRLSIL.

The chain couples TRBV11-3 to TRBJ2-1; 14 bases line up with TRBD2. Unmatched junction bases numbered 6, after V lost 5 bases and J lost 6 bases. There are 16 residues in the CDR3. Per germline, CDR1 SGHNT and CDR2 YENEEA. The CDR3 DNA is TGTGCCAGCAGCCTGACTAGCGGGGGGGCCCGCAATGAGCAGTTCTTC. It encodes CASSLTSGGARNEQFF.

The CDR3 reads CASSARNRGLADTQYF. The CDR3 DNA follows: TGTGCCAGCAGCGCGCGAAACAGGGGCCTTGCAGATACGCAGTATTTT. V usage is TRBV7-9 and J usage is TRBJ2-3, with TRBD1 identical over 7 bases. The germline V gene has CDR1 SEHNR and CDR2 FQNEAQ (reference sequence). The CDR3 covers 16 residues. Trimming took 5 bases from V and 4 from J; bases not matched to a gene: 12.